The 20 T cell receptor beta chains given below trace back to one sample, sequenced in a study of cytomegalovirus exposure and HLA in healthy donors. PCR primers comprised 60 Vbeta and 13 Jbeta primers. The table came from immunoSEQ multiplex PCR; TCRdb's copy has only in-frame clones and leaves some out. The top ten clones hold 13% to 15% of a sample with 150,000 to 200,000 clones, roughly three quarters of them seen once. The specimen was PBMCs. These receptors were obtained from a woman aged 35 to 49 in good health and CMV-seronegative.

The J gene is TRBJ2-7, the V gene TRBV6-1, with no clear D. CDR3 length: 14 residues. V was clipped by 6 bases and J by 3 bases, with 15 bases between them. Germline CDR1 MNHNS, CDR2 SASEGT. CDR3 in amino acids: CASRLDGANYEQYF. The CDR3 coding sequence is TGTGCCAGCAGACTTGACGGAGCCAACTACGAGCAGTACTTC.

This clone was seen just once. The chain recombines TRBV7-2 with TRBJ1-6; D uncertain. Germline V gene lookup returns CDR1 SGHTA and CDR2 FQGNSA. This CDR3 has 15 amino acids. V shed 0 bases and J shed 7 bases, with 10 bases lying between them. The CDR3 sequence: CASSLARGGNSPLHF. In DNA form, the CDR3 reads TGTGCCAGCAGCTTAGCGCGGGGTGGCAATTCACCCCTCCACTTT.

The chain recombines TRBV9 with TRBJ2-5, with D possibly matching TRBD2 (7 bases). CDR3 length: 14 amino acids. CDR1 is SGDLS, CDR2 YYNGEE, per germline. The germline V and J ends were trimmed by 4 bases and 2 bases, with 12 bases remaining between them. CDR3 residues: CASSKGGGQETQYF. The CDR3 coding sequence is TGTGCCAGCAGCAAGGGGGGGGGTCAAGAGACCCAGTACTTC.

The chain links TRBV7-3 to TRBJ2-1; 9 bases match TRBD2. From germline, CDR1 is SGHTA and CDR2 FQGTGA. There are 15 residues in the CDR3. J lost 9 bases, V lost 3 bases, and 9 bases had no gene match. DNA of the CDR3: TGTGCCAGCAGCTTGCTTGGGACTAGCACCACTGAGCAGTTCTTC. Translating gives CASSLLGTSTTEQFF. Based on the CDR3 plus reference TRBV7-3 and TRBJ2-1, the full variable domain is GAGVSQTPSNKVTEKGKYVELRCDPISGHTALYWYRQSLGQGPEFLIYFQGTGAADDSGLPNDRFFAVRPEGSVSTLKIQRTERGDSAVYLCASSLLGTSTTEQFFGPGTRLTVL.

The chain combines TRBV27 with TRBJ1-2, with a possible D match to TRBD1 (6 bases). The germline CDR1 and CDR2 sequences are MNHEY and SMNVEV (reference sequence). The ends were cut back, 4 bases at V and 3 bases at J, with 15 bases in the middle. The CDR3 consists of 15 residues. The CDR3 DNA follows: TGTGCCAGCAGTTCACCCCATGGGGGCGACTATGGCTACACCTTC. This gives the protein CASSSPHGGDYGYTF.

This rearrangement joins TRBV6-1 to TRBJ1-3; 7 bases align to TRBD1. Trimming took 1 base from V and 0 from J; bases not matched to a gene: 3. CDR1 is MNHNS, CDR2 SASEGT, per germline. The CDR3 runs 16 residues. The CDR3 protein is CASSEVGQSSGNTIYF. The CDR3 bases are TGTGCCAGCAGTGAAGTGGGACAGAGCTCTGGAAACACCATATATTTT.

The chain employs TRBV7-3 and TRBJ2-3; D not certain. Trimming took 5 bases from V and 1 from J, leaving 10 bases between them. CDR3 size: 14 residues. Germline V gives CDR1 SGHTA, CDR2 FQGTGA. The CDR3: CASSRNSGTDTQYF. The CDR3 DNA reads TGTGCCAGCAGCAGAAATTCGGGCACAGATACGCAGTATTTT.

Points on this clone: A read error may account for a junction end that differs from germline. This rearrangement joins TRBV6-6 to TRBJ2-4; 11 bases line up with TRBD2. CDR1 and CDR2 from the germline V gene are MNHNY and SVGAGI (reference sequence). The CDR3 sequence is 16 residues long. The CDR3 sequence: CASSYATGTSGNSQYF. The DNA of the CDR3 is TGTGCCAGCAGTTACGCTACCGGGACTAGCGGAAACAGTCAGTACTTC.

This clone came up a few times. The chain recombines TRBV4-3 with TRBJ1-2; D gene uncertain. Germline values: CDR1 LGHNA, CDR2 YSLEER. CDR3 size: 14 residues. V lost 0 bases, J lost 4 bases, and 9 bases lay in between. CDR3 bases: TGCGCCAGCAGCCAAGATGCGGGCTCCTATGGCTACACCTTC. Protein sequence: CASSQDAGSYGYTF.

This clone was found a few times. V usage is TRBV29-1 and J usage is TRBJ2-7; 8 nucleotides agree with TRBD2. Trimming at V came to 2 bases and at J to 2 bases, leaving 5 bases not matched to a gene. The CDR3 consists of 14 residues. Germline V CDR1 and CDR2: SQVTM, ANQGSEA. The CDR3 nucleotides are TGCAGCGTTGAACCCGGGACTAGTCCCTACGAGCAGTACTTC. This codes for CSVEPGTSPYEQYF.

This clone turned up a few times. The chain links TRBV2 to TRBJ2-7, with D perhaps TRBD1 (6 bases). CDR1 and CDR2 (germline): SNHLY, FYNNEI. V was clipped by 6 bases and J by 5 bases, with 20 bases between them. This CDR3 is 15 amino acids long. DNA of the CDR3: TGTGCCAGCAGCGAGACAGGTTTTCGAGTTGACGAGCAGTACTTC. Protein: CASSETGFRVDEQYF.

The chain combines TRBV5-5 with TRBJ2-7; 12 bases agree with TRBD2. This CDR3 has 14 residues. Trimming removed 4 bases from V and 6 bases from J; junction bases left unmatched: 5. CDR1 and CDR2 from the germline V gene are SGHKS and YYEKEE (reference sequence). This chain's CDR3 is CASSTLTSGGEQYF. The CDR3 DNA sequence: TGTGCCAGCAGCACCCTGACTAGCGGGGGCGAGCAGTACTTC.

The chain employs TRBV6-1 and TRBJ1-4; 12 bases agree with TRBD1. The CDR3 has 18 residues. CDR1 is MNHNS, CDR2 SASEGT, per germline. V shed 1 base and J 7 bases; nucleotides not matched to a gene: 10. The CDR3 loop reads CASSEVSGTGGAGEKLFF. As DNA, the CDR3 is TGTGCCAGCAGTGAAGTCTCCGGGACAGGGGGCGCAGGTGAAAAACTGTTTTTT.

The chain employs TRBV5-1 and TRBJ2-7; 8 bases agree with TRBD2. After removal of 0 bases from V and 4 bases from J, the junction contained 18 bases not matched to a gene. The germline V gene encodes CDR1 SGHRS and CDR2 YFSETQ. The CDR3 sequence is 19 residues long. CDR3 residues: CASSLATRLASLDPYEQYF. The CDR3 bases are TGCGCCAGCAGCTTGGCCACTCGACTAGCGTCCCTCGATCCTTACGAGCAGTACTTC.

The CDR3 region is CASSFGGSSSYNSPLHF. Here the CDR3 DNA reads TGTGCCAGCAGTTTTGGGGGCAGCAGCTCCTATAATTCACCCCTCCACTTT. V and J are TRBV28 and TRBJ1-6, with a possible D match to TRBD1 (6 bases). Germline CDR1 is MDHEN and CDR2 is SYDVKM. Trimming removed 3 bases from V and 0 bases from J, with 12 bases in between. The CDR3 extends over 17 amino acids.

This clone was counted a few times. The rearrangement joins TRBV21-1 to TRBJ1-5; TRBD1, the table's D call, was not compared with the DNA. TRBV21-1 is a pseudogene segment. This CDR3 has 16 amino acids. The CDR3, as DNA: TGTGCCAGCAGCAAGGGGGGACAGCCTAGCAATCAGCCCCAGCATTTT. Translated, it gives CASSKGGQPSNQPQHF.

This chain links TRBV19 with TRBJ2-7; TRBD2 agrees at 8 bases. This CDR3 region has 14 residues. V shed 7 bases, J shed 6 bases, and the junction held 11 bases outside the gene matches. The V gene's germline CDR1 is LNHDA and CDR2 SQIVND (reference sequence). The CDR3 here is CASTAGTSNGEQYF. The CDR3 bases are TGTGCCAGTACCGCCGGGACTAGTAATGGCGAGCAGTACTTC.

The chain joins TRBV4-1 to TRBJ2-3, with a weak D call TRBD2 (5 bases). The CDR3 sequence is 17 residues long. V was pared by 4 bases and J by 3 bases, with 20 bases between. Germline values: CDR1 MGHRA, CDR2 YSYEKL. CDR3 in DNA: TGCGCCAGCAGCCCTAACCCCGGACTGTACGAAACAGATACGCAGTATTTT. Translating it yields CASSPNPGLYETDTQYF.

The V call is TRBV6-1, the J call TRBJ2-3, with 7 bases fitting TRBD2. The CDR3 runs to 18 residues. With 4 bases clipped from V and 0 bases from J, the junction kept 13 bases outside the gene matches. The V gene's germline CDR1 is MNHNS and CDR2 SASEGT. In nucleotides, the CDR3 is TGTGCCAGCAGTGTACTAGCGCAGTCCGGTGGAAGCACAGATACGCAGTATTTT. Residues: CASSVLAQSGGSTDTQYF.

The J gene is TRBJ2-7, the V gene TRBV6-6; D perhaps matches TRBD1 (6 bases). The length of the CDR3 is 14 residues. V was trimmed by 4 bases and J by 1 base, leaving 11 bases between them. Germline assignment: CDR1 MNHNY and CDR2 SVGAGI (reference sequence). CDR3 nucleotide sequence: TGTGCCAGCAGTTCGGACAGACCTTCCTACGAGCAGTACTTC. Protein sequence: CASSSDRPSYEQYF.